Below, one T cell receptor (beta chain) is given with its context. V lost 7 bases and J 1 base, leaving 19 bases between the germline ends. This CDR3 is 16 amino acids long. The V gene's germline CDR1 is MDHEN and CDR2 SYDVKM. This sample is drawn from a study of control samples from healthy donors and cancer patients. Some clones are missing from TCRdb's copy, which holds only in-frame ones; the method was immunoSEQ multiplex PCR. The table has some 120,000 clones, 85% to 90% seen once; the top ten hold around 1.1%. Material for sequencing was PBMCs. The TCR was taken from a woman aged 50 to 65 with colorectal cancer. The chain links TRBV28 to TRBJ1-1; D may be TRBD1 (6 bases). The CDR3 region is CASTPGEAGPNTEAFF. DNA for the CDR3: TGTGCCAGCACCCCAGGGGAGGCAGGGCCGAACACTGAAGCTTTCTTT.